This T cell receptor beta chain was profiled in a study of blood T cell repertoires in COVID-19. Study summary: Specimens from acute and convalescent COVID-19 originated in the United States, Italy and Spain. PBMCs, B-cell-depleted T cells, or T cells provided the cDNA or gDNA that made up the material.

Germline trimming cut 6 bases from V and 5 bases from J; bases unmatched to any gene: 10. This CDR3 spans 15 amino acids. The V gene's germline CDR1 is MNHNY and CDR2 SVGAGI (reference sequence). In the authors' workflow: Quantification of nucleated cells was approximated via reference gene primer amplification. The assay was immunoSEQ multiplex PCR, and TCRdb's table has in-frame clones only and misses some. For V, J and clone size, that table is used; D and trimming come from the DNA. This sample yields 130,000 to 150,000 clones, of which around 81% are seen a single time; about 3.2% belongs to the top ten.

The source material was peripheral blood. This receptor was taken from a woman aged 40 to 50 with active or convalescent COVID-19. The gene calls are TRBV6-6 and TRBJ1-5; TRBD1 aligns across 7 bases. The chain's CDR3 is CASRTQGTDYQPQHF. The CDR3, as DNA: TGTGCCAGCAGGACTCAAGGGACAGATTATCAGCCCCAGCATTTT.